This paragraph covers one TCR beta chain sequence. The data were obtained in a study of blood T cell repertoires in COVID-19. As for the study in general: COVID-19 samples from acute and convalescent phases originated in the United States, Italy and Spain. From T cells, B-cell-depleted T cells, or PBMCs came the material, which was cDNA or gDNA.

Produced via immunoSEQ multiplex PCR; TCRdb's table is partial and in-frame only. Among 100,000 or so clones, about 87% were seen once, and the ten largest hold around 0.47%. CDR3 length equals 15 residues. J lost 2 bases, V lost 5 bases, and 5 bases had no gene match. Germline assignment: CDR1 SEHNR and CDR2 FQNEAQ (reference sequence). Sample: peripheral blood. The origin of this receptor is a man in his fifties or sixties with acute or convalescent COVID-19. V is TRBV7-9 and J is TRBJ1-2; TRBD1 matches at 10 bases. CDR3 coding DNA: TGTGCCAGCAGCCCGGGACAGGGGTGGAACTATGGCTACACCTTC. Protein product: CASSPGQGWNYGYTF.